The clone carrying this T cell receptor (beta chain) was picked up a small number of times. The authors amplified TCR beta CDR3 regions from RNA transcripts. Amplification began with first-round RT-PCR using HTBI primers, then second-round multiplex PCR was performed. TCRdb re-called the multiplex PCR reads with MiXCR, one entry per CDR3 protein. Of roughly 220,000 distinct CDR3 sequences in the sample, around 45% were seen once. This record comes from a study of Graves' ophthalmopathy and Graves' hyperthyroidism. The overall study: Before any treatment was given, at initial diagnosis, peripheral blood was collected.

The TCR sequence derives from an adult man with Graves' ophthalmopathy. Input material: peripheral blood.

CDR3 coding DNA: TGCGCCAGCAGCTTGGGACATGGAAACACCATATATTTT. Its translation: CASSLGHGNTIYF. V and J are TRBV5-1 and TRBJ1-3; D is uncertain. CDR1 is SGHRS, CDR2 YFSETQ, per germline. V lost 0 bases and J 3 bases, leaving 4 bases between the germline ends. The CDR3 length is 13 residues. The full variable domain, rest sourced from reference TRBV5-1 and TRBJ1-3, is KAGVTQTPRYLIKTRGQQVTLSCSPISGHRSVSWYQQTPGQGLQFLFEYFSETQRNKGNFPGRFSGRQFSNSRSEMNVSTLELGDSALYLCASSLGHGNTIYFGEGSWLTVV.